Presented here are 2 T cell receptor beta chains from one specimen sequenced in a study of cytomegalovirus exposure and HLA in healthy donors. This PCR relied on a set of 60 Vbeta primers and 13 Jbeta primers. The assay was immunoSEQ multiplex PCR, and TCRdb's table has in-frame clones only and misses some. The sample lists some 130,000 clones, 60% to 80% seen once, with approximately 1.6% in the top ten. The sample comprised PBMCs. The receptors here all came from a female donor in good health and CMV-seronegative.

V and J are TRBV7-9 and TRBJ2-1, with a tentative D call TRBD1 (6 bases). The V end was cut by 11 bases, the J end by 2 bases, with 13 bases between. CDR1 is SEHNR, CDR2 FQNEAQ, per germline (reference sequence). This CDR3 comprises 13 residues. As DNA, the CDR3 is TGTGCCGTATCAGAGGGGGCCTACAATGAGCAGTTCTTC. It encodes CAVSEGAYNEQFF.

The V and J genes are TRBV28 and TRBJ1-2, with a possible D match to TRBD1 (6 bases). V shed 6 bases and J shed 4 bases, with 24 bases lying between them. Germline loops: CDR1 MDHEN, CDR2 SYDVKM. This CDR3 spans 17 amino acids. CDR3 region: CASSTPTRTGNPYGYTF. CDR3 DNA sequence: TGTGCCAGCAGCACACCAACCCGAACAGGGAACCCCTATGGCTACACCTTC.